A selection of T cell receptor beta chains follows, all from one sample in a study of T cells in Graves' hyperthyroidism and ophthalmopathy. Via MiXCR, TCRdb re-called the multiplex PCR reads, giving one row per CDR3 protein. The table has almost 500,000 distinct CDR3 sequences, around a fifth seen once; the top ten hold 45% to 55%. Source material: blood. These receptor sequences come from a woman aged 65 to 85 with Graves' ophthalmopathy. CDR3s include the opening cysteine and the closing phenylalanine or tryptophan. D genes are given only for firm matches. The size entry is marked missing in some rows and otherwise reads once, few, many or a size class.

TGTGCCAGCAGCACCACTAATACCGGGACTCCCGGGCCCCAGCATTTT | CASSTTNTGTPGPQHF | TRBJ1-5 | - | TRBV2 | -
TGCAGTGCTAGAGTGGACAGTGGCTACACCTTC | CSARVDSGYTF | TRBJ1-2 | - | TRBV20-1 | -
TGTGCCAGCAGCCCCCGGACAGAATGGATAAGCTATGGCTACACCTTC | CASSPRTEWISYGYTF | TRBJ1-2 | - | TRBV7-8 | -
TGTGCCAGTAGTCAACTAGCGGTCACAGATACGCAGTATTTT | CASSQLAVTDTQYF | TRBJ2-3 | TRBD2 | TRBV19 | -
TGCGCCAGCAGTGGCGCCAGAGAGGCCTATGGCTACACCTTC | CASSGAREAYGYTF | TRBJ1-2 | - | TRBV10-2 | -
TGCAGTGCTCAGCGATCGGACCGGGGGTACAATGAGCAGTTCTTC | CSAQRSDRGYNEQFF | TRBJ2-1 | - | TRBV20-1 | few
TGCAGTGCTAGGGGATCTGGGACCGGGGCTTCCTACGAGCAGTACTTC | CSARGSGTGASYEQYF | TRBJ2-7 | - | TRBV20-1 | few
TGTGCCAGCAGTGAGACATGGAACACTGAAGCTTTCTTT | CASSETWNTEAFF | TRBJ1-1 | - | TRBV6-1 | few
TGTGCCAGCAGCCCCAGAGGTCGGGGGTCGAGCTCCTACAATGAGCAGTTCTTC | CASSPRGRGSSSYNEQFF | TRBJ2-1 | - | TRBV7-2 | many
TGTGCCAGCAGCCAAAGTTGGGGCGTAAGGGAGACCCAGTACTTC | CASSQSWGVRETQYF | TRBJ2-5 | - | TRBV28 | few
TGCAGTGTCAGAGGGCTAGCGGGAGTAGTCCAGTACTTC | CSVRGLAGVVQYF | TRBJ2-5 | TRBD2 | TRBV20-1 | many
TGTGCCAGCAGCCATCGAATGGGGATACCTCGGGGGACTGAAGCTTTCTTT | CASSHRMGIPRGTEAFF | TRBJ1-1 | - | TRBV7-9 | few
TGCGCCAGCAGCCAAGATCCGCCCTCTAGGTACCAGACCCAGTACTTC | CASSQDPPSRYQTQYF | TRBJ2-5 | - | TRBV4-1 | -
TGTGCCAGCAGATTATCAGGGGGCGGTGGTGCATACGAGCAGTACTTC | CASRLSGGGGAYEQYF | TRBJ2-7 | TRBD1 | TRBV27 | few
TGTGCCAGTAGGGAGGCTGGGGCCAACGTCCTGACTTTC | CASREAGANVLTF | TRBJ2-6 | - | TRBV19 | -
TGTGCCAGCAGTCGGGACGGAGATTTCACAGATACGCAGTATTTT | CASSRDGDFTDTQYF | TRBJ2-3 | - | TRBV2 | many
TGTGCCAGCAGCTTGGAGCGGGAGAAGAATGAGCAGTTCTTC | CASSLEREKNEQFF | TRBJ2-1 | TRBD2 | TRBV7-3 | few
TGTGCCAGTAGTTCCCTGGGGATCATGAAGACCCAGTACTTC | CASSSLGIMKTQYF | TRBJ2-5 | - | TRBV19 | many
TGTGCCAGCAGTCTCTCGGGGGGCTGGGGGAACACTGAAGCTTTCTTT | CASSLSGGWGNTEAFF | TRBJ1-1 | - | TRBV7-6 | many
TGTGCCAGCACTAGCGTCGGTGAGCAGTTCTTC | CASTSVGEQFF | TRBJ2-1 | - | TRBV12-3/TRBV12-4 | -
TGCGCCAGCAGCTTGGTGACTAGCGGGAGGGCGGAGCAGTTCTTC | CASSLVTSGRAEQFF | TRBJ2-1 | TRBD2 | TRBV5-1 | -
TGTGCCAGCAAGTGGGGAGGGGGTTTAACGCAGTATTTT | CASKWGGGLTQYF | TRBJ2-3 | - | TRBV28 | many
TGTGCCAGCAGCTTAGGGGGTAGCGGGAGGACAAACACCGAGGAGCTGTTTTTT | CASSLGGSGRTNTEELFF | TRBJ2-2 | TRBD2 | TRBV7-3 | -
TGTGCCAGCAGCTTTCTAGGGTTGGGGCGAGGGAACACTGAAGCTTGCTTT | CASSFLGLGRGNTEACF | TRBJ1-1 | - | TRBV5-8 | -
TGTGCCAGCAGTGAAGTCGGAGCGGGGTCCTACGAGCAGTACTTC | CASSEVGAGSYEQYF | TRBJ2-7 | TRBD2 | TRBV6-1 | few
TGTGCCAGCAGTAGAACAGAAGCCACCGGGGAGCTGTTTTTT | CASSRTEATGELFF | TRBJ2-2 | - | TRBV12-3/TRBV12-4 | many
TGTGCCAGCAGCTTAGTCGGGGGGTATAGCAATCAGCCCCAGCATTTT | CASSLVGGYSNQPQHF | TRBJ1-5 | - | TRBV7-8 | few
TGTGCCAGCAGTGAATGGTCTAGCGGGACGTACGAGCAGTACTTC | CASSEWSSGTYEQYF | TRBJ2-7 | TRBD2 | TRBV6-1 | many
TGTGCCAGCAGTTACTCGTTTAGATCCCAGCATTTT | CASSYSFRSQHF | TRBJ1-5 | - | TRBV6-2/TRBV6-3 | -
TGTGCCTGGAGTAGGCCCTATCAGCCCCAGCATTTT | CAWSRPYQPQHF | TRBJ1-5 | - | TRBV30 | few
TGTGCCAGCAGCGTAGTGTCGGCCACCGGGGAGCTGTTTTTT | CASSVVSATGELFF | TRBJ2-2 | - | TRBV9 | -
TGCAGTGCTAGTCCTCCTAGCGGGATTAGGACAGATACGCAGTATTTT | CSASPPSGIRTDTQYF | TRBJ2-3 | TRBD2 | TRBV20-1 | -
TGCAGTGCGACCCAAAGGATCTACGAGCAGTACTTC | CSATQRIYEQYF | TRBJ2-7 | - | TRBV20-1 | few
TGTGCCACCAGCAGAGGGGCCCTGGGGGGCACCGGGGAGCTGTTTTTT | CATSRGALGGTGELFF | TRBJ2-2 | - | TRBV15 | -
TGTGCCAGCAGCAATACAGGGTACACAGATACGCAGTATTTT | CASSNTGYTDTQYF | TRBJ2-3 | - | TRBV12-3/TRBV12-4 | -
TGTGCCAGCAGTGTCCCTGATCAGAGAGCTTCCTCTAACTATGGCTACACCTTC | CASSVPDQRASSNYGYTF | TRBJ1-2 | - | TRBV28 | few
TGCGCCAGCAGCCAAGATTGGCTAGCGGGAGTGGACGAGCAGTACTTC | CASSQDWLAGVDEQYF | TRBJ2-7 | TRBD2 | TRBV4-1 | -
TGCAGTGCTAGACAGGGGGTAATCGGTGGCTACACCTTC | CSARQGVIGGYTF | TRBJ1-2 | TRBD1 | TRBV20-1 | -
TGCGCCAGCAGCGCCGGGACAGAAGAGACCCAGTACTTC | CASSAGTEETQYF | TRBJ2-5 | TRBD1 | TRBV5-1 | -
TGTGCTAGTGGTTTGGTACTTAACAGGGGGAACTACGAGCAGTACTTC | CASGLVLNRGNYEQYF | TRBJ2-7 | TRBD1 | TRBV12-5 | -
TGCAGTGCTAGGCGGACAGTGAGCAATCAGCCCCAGCATTTT | CSARRTVSNQPQHF | TRBJ1-5 | - | TRBV20-1 | -
TGTGCCAGTAGTGTGGATCCCAGCGGGCTATACAATGAGCAGTTCTTC | CASSVDPSGLYNEQFF | TRBJ2-1 | - | TRBV19 | few
TGTGCCTGGAGCGCGGGGGCTGGGGCCAACGTCCTGACTTTC | CAWSAGAGANVLTF | TRBJ2-6 | TRBD2 | TRBV30 | -
TGTGCCAGCAGCTCGATAATGAACGTAAAAGGCGAGCAGTACTTC | CASSSIMNVKGEQYF | TRBJ2-7 | - | TRBV11-2 | few
TGTGCCAGCAGTTACTCGAGACCGGGACAGGGAAGAGGTGAGCAGTTCTTC | CASSYSRPGQGRGEQFF | TRBJ2-1 | TRBD1 | TRBV6-2/TRBV6-3 | few
TGTGCCAGCAGTTTAGCCGGCAGGGGGGTTCAGCCCCAGCATTTT | CASSLAGRGVQPQHF | TRBJ1-5 | TRBD1 | TRBV12-3/TRBV12-4 | -
TGTGCCAGCAGTTATGACTCTGGGGCCAACGTCCTGACTTTC | CASSYDSGANVLTF | TRBJ2-6 | - | TRBV6-2/TRBV6-3 | -
TGTGCCAGCAGTTCTCTTTCCGGGACAGGGAGGTACACCGGGGAGCTGTTTTTT | CASSSLSGTGRYTGELFF | TRBJ2-2 | TRBD1 | TRBV12-3/TRBV12-4 | many
TGCAGTGCATCCAACACCGATCAGCCCCAGCATTTT | CSASNTDQPQHF | TRBJ1-5 | - | TRBV20-1 | few